Listed below are T cell receptor beta chains from one sample, sequenced in a study of blood T cell repertoires in COVID-19. The protocol was immunoSEQ multiplex PCR, while the TCRdb copy is restricted to in-frame clones and leaves out a portion. The top ten hold around 3.2% of the sample, which has around 130,000 clones, almost 85% seen once. Sequencing was performed on peripheral blood. These receptor sequences come from a man aged 45-60 years with acute or convalescent COVID-19. Both conserved end residues are part of each CDR3. A D gene is named only where the DNA matches it firmly. Size is stated for part of the rows, as once, few or many counts, or as a class when the clone is expanded.

>TRBD1|TRBV7-9|13|TRBJ1-1|.
CASSQGAGRQAFF
TGTGCCAGCAGCCAGGGGGCGGGGCGTCAAGCTTTCTTT
>TRBD2|TRBV7-9|16|TRBJ2-1|.
CASSRGRGSGLNEQFF
TGTGCCAGCAGCCGAGGGAGGGGTTCGGGTTTAAATGAGCAGTTCTTC
>.|TRBV3-1/TRBV3-2|16|TRBJ2-7|.
CASSQEVYRGGYEQYF
TGTGCCAGCAGCCAAGAGGTCTATCGGGGAGGTTACGAGCAGTACTTC
>TRBD2|TRBV28|16|TRBJ2-3|few
CASSLRLAGAADTQYF
TGTGCCAGCAGTCTACGACTAGCGGGAGCGGCAGATACGCAGTATTTT
>.|TRBV7-7|19|TRBJ2-7|.
CASSFPGAALILTFYEQYF
TGTGCTAGCAGCTTTCCAGGGGCGGCCCTAATACTAACCTTCTACGAGCAGTACTTC
>TRBD2|TRBV19|15|TRBJ2-3|.
CASSKGLAGPDTQYF
TGTGCCAGTAGTAAGGGACTAGCGGGCCCCGATACGCAGTATTTT
>.|TRBV21-1|15|TRBJ1-4|.
CASSTPPRINEKLFF
TGTGCCAGCAGCACCCCCCCTAGAATTAATGAAAAACTGTTTTTT
>.|TRBV10-2|12|TRBJ1-2|.
CAVQFGSYGYTF
TGCGCCGTACAATTCGGGAGCTATGGCTACACCTTC
>TRBD1|TRBV6-5|15|TRBJ2-3|.
CASSYVGQGGDTQYF
TGTGCCAGCAGTTACGTGGGACAGGGGGGAGATACGCAGTATTTT
>.|TRBV27|13|TRBJ1-5|.
CASSLFADQPQHF
TGTGCCAGCAGTTTATTCGCGGATCAGCCCCAGCATTTT
>.|TRBV3-1/TRBV3-2|12|TRBJ2-4|.
CASSQGENIQYF
TGTGCCAGCAGCCAAGGCGAAAACATTCAGTACTTC
>TRBD1|TRBV4-1|17|TRBJ2-1|.
CASSQGNEGTGNRNTFF
TGCGCCAGCAGCCAAGGGAATGAGGGGACAGGGAATCGTAATACGTTCTTC
>TRBD1|TRBV3-1/TRBV3-2|17|TRBJ2-6|.
CASSQAGQETGANVLTF
TGTGCCAGCAGCCAAGCGGGACAGGAGACTGGGGCCAACGTCCTGACTTTC
>.|TRBV7-2|11|TRBJ1-1|.
CASSLQEGAFF
TGTGCCAGCAGCCTCCAGGAGGGAGCTTTCTTT
>TRBD2|TRBV11-2|16|TRBJ2-5|.
CASSFVGAGGQETQYF
TGTGCCAGCAGCTTCGTGGGCGCGGGGGGGCAAGAGACCCAGTACTTC